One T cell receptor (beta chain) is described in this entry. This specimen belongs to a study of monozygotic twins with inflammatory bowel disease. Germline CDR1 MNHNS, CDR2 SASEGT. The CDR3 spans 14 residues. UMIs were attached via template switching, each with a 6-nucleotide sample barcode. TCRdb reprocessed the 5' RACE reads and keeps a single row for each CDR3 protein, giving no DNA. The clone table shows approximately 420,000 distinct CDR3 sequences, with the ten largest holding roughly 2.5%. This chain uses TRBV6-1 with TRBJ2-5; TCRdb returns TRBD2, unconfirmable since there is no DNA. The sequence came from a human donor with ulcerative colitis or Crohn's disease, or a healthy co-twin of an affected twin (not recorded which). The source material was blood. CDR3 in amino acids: CASSSGSFQETQYF.